This T cell receptor beta chain was retrieved from a study of shared clonotypes between healthy human individuals. Generated by immunoSEQ multiplex PCR, the TCRdb table keeps only in-frame clones and is missing some. The sample consists of some 2,500,000 clones, around 92% of them appearing once. Germline CDR1 reads SGHTA; CDR2 reads FQGNSA. The ends lost 4 bases at V and 2 bases at J; junction bases unmatched: 3. CDR3 length equals 14 residues. V usage is TRBV7-2 and J usage is TRBJ2-7; the match to TRBD2 covers 9 bases. The specimen was naive CD4+ T cells from PBMCs. Subset here: CD45RA+ positively selected. This clonotype was sampled from a man aged 18 to 35 in good health. Some clones in this sample may be carry-over from other donors' samples. The CDR3 nucleotides are TGTGCCAGCAGCTGGCTAGCGGGGACCTACGAGCAGTACTTC. Its protein product is CASSWLAGTYEQYF. Full variable domain (remainder filled in from reference TRBV7-2 and TRBJ2-7): GAGVSQSPSNKVTEKGKDVELRCDPISGHTALYWYRQSLGQGLEFLIYFQGNSAPDKSGLPSDRFSAERTGGSVSTLTIQRTQQEDSAVYLCASSWLAGTYEQYFGPGTRLTVT.